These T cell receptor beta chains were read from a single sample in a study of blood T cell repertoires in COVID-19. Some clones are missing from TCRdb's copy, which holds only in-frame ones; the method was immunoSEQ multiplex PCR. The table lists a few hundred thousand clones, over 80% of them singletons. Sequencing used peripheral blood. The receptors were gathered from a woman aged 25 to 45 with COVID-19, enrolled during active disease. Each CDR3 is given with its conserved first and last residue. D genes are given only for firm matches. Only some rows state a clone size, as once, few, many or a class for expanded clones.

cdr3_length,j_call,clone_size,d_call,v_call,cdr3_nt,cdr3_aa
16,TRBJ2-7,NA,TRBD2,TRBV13,TGTGCCAGCAGCCCGACTAGCGGGAGGCTCGGGCACGAGCAGTACTTC,CASSPTSGRLGHEQYF
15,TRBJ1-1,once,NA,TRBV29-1,TGCAGCGTTGAAACGGGGAGATCCATGAACACTGAAGCTTTCTTT,CSVETGRSMNTEAFF
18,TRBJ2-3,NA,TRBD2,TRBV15,TGTGCCACCAGCAGACCCTCCGGGCGGGGGGTCCCCACAGATACGCAGTATTTT,CATSRPSGRGVPTDTQYF
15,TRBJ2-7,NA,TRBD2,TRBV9,TGTGCCAGCAGCCTTGGGACTAGCGGAACCTACGAGCAGTACTTC,CASSLGTSGTYEQYF
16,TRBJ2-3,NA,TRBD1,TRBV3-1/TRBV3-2,TGTGCCAGCAGCACCCGACAGGGGATAAGCACAGATACGCAGTATTTT,CASSTRQGISTDTQYF
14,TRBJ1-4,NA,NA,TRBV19,TGTGCCAGTAGTCGCGACTCCTTTAATGAAAAACTGTTTTTT,CASSRDSFNEKLFF
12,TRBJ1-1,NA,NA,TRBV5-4,TGTGCCAGCTGGGGAGGGGGCACTGAAGCTTTCTTT,CASWGGGTEAFF
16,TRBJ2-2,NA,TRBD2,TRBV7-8,TGTGCCAGCAGCTCCCCGGGCGGGGGGGGTGTCGGGGAGCTGTTTTTT,CASSSPGGGGVGELFF
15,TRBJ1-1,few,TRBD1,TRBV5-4,TGTGCCAGCAGCTTAGGAACAGGGGAGCGCACTGAAGCTTTCTTT,CASSLGTGERTEAFF
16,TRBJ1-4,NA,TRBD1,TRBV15,TGTGCCACCAGCAGAGGTTGGGGACAGACTAATGAAAAACTGTTTTTT,CATSRGWGQTNEKLFF
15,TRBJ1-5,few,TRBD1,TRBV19,TGTGCCAGTAGGATGGACAGGGAGGGCAATCAGCCCCAGCATTTT,CASRMDREGNQPQHF
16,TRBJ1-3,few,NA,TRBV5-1,TGCGCCAGCAGCTTGGTCAGCGAAATCTCTGGAAACACCATATATTTT,CASSLVSEISGNTIYF
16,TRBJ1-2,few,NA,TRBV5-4,TGTGCCAGCAGCCCTAAGACAGAACCTGCTAACTATGGCTACACCTTC,CASSPKTEPANYGYTF
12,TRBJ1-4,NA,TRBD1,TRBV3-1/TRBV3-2,TGTGCCACGGGACAGGGTTGGGAAAAACTGTTTTTT,CATGQGWEKLFF
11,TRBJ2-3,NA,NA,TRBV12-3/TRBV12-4,TGTGCCAGCACACTCACAGATACGCAGTATTTT,CASTLTDTQYF
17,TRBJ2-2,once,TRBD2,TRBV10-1,TGCGCCAGCAGTGCGGGCGGGGGGGTATTGAACACCGGGGAGCTGTTTTTT,CASSAGGGVLNTGELFF
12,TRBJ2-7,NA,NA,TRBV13,TGTGCCAGCAGCCGGGGAGGGGGCGAGCAGTACTTC,CASSRGGGEQYF
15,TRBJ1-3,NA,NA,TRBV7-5,TGTGCCAGAAGCTTAGTCCAGGGGGCGGGAAACACCATATATTTT,CARSLVQGAGNTIYF
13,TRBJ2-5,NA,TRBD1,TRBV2,TGTGCCAGCAGAGGGGGCGCTGGAGAGACCCAGTACTTC,CASRGGAGETQYF
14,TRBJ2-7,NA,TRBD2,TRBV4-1,TGCGCCAGCAGCTTAGCGGGAGGGCCAGGAAGGCAGTACTTC,CASSLAGGPGRQYF
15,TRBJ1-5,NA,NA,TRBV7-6,TGTGCCAGCAGCTCACAGGAGGGGAACAATCAGCCCCAGCATTTT,CASSSQEGNNQPQHF
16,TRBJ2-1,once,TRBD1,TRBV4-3,TGCGCCAGCAGCCAAGAAGGGAGAGGGACAGGGGCGGTCAAGTTCTTC,CASSQEGRGTGAVKFF
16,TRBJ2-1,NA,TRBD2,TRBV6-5,TGTGCCAGCAGTTTCCCAAGCGGGAGCTCCTACAATGAGCAGTTCTTC,CASSFPSGSSYNEQFF
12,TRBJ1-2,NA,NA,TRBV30,TGTGCCTGGGAGTTACAGGGACGGGGCTACACCTTC,CAWELQGRGYTF
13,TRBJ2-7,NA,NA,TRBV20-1,TGCAGTGCTAGTCGGGACTCAACCTACGAGCAGTACTTC,CSASRDSTYEQYF
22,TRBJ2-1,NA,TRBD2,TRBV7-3,TGTGCCAGCAGCACACCCGGGACTAGCGGGAGCGGACGCTATGGGGCCAACAATGAGCAGTTCTTC,CASSTPGTSGSGRYGANNEQFF
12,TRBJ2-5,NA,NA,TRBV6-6,TGTGCCAGCAGTCAACAGGCAGAGACCCAGTACTTC,CASSQQAETQYF
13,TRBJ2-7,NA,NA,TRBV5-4,TGTGCCAGCAGGCAACAGGGTTCGGGCGAGCAGTACTTC,CASRQQGSGEQYF
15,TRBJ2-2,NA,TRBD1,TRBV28,TGTGCCAGCAGTTTACAGGGGGCGCAGGCCGGGGAGCTGTTTTTT,CASSLQGAQAGELFF
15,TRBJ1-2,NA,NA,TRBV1,TGCACCAGCAGCCAAACAACCGAGCGCCCTTATGGCTACACCTTC,CTSSQTTERPYGYTF
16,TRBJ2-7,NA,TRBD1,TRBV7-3,TGTGCCAGCAGGCTATCCCGGGACAGGGTGGCCTACGAGCAGTACTTC,CASRLSRDRVAYEQYF
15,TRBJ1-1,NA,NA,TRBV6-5,TGTGCCAGCAGTTACTTTGGGGAGGGAGGCACTGAAGCTTTCTTT,CASSYFGEGGTEAFF
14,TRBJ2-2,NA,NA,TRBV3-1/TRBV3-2,TGTGCCAGCAGCTTCCAGGGGAACACCGGGGAGCTGTTTTTT,CASSFQGNTGELFF
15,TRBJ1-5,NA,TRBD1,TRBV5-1,TGCGCCAGCAGCCTCGACAGGGGCGACAATCAGCCCCAGCATTTT,CASSLDRGDNQPQHF
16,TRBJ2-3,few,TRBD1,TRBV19,TGTGCCAGTAGTACCCCCGGGACAGGGGCCACAGATACGCAGTATTTT,CASSTPGTGATDTQYF
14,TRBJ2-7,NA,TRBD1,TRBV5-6,TGTGCCAGCAGACAGGGGGCGACTTTCCACGAGCAGTACTTC,CASRQGATFHEQYF
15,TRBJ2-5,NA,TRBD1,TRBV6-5,TGTGCCAGCAGTCGAACGGGACAGGGTGGGGAGACCCAGTACTTC,CASSRTGQGGETQYF
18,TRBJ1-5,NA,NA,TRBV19,TGTGCCAGTAGTATAGTCCTTTTTCAGGGTTATAGCAATCAGCCCCAGCATTTT,CASSIVLFQGYSNQPQHF
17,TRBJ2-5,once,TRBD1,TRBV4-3,TGCGCCAGCAGCCAAGACCCCCCGGGACAGATACAAGAGACCCAGTACTTC,CASSQDPPGQIQETQYF
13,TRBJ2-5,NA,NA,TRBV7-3,TGTGCCAGCAGCGAAGGGACAATTGAGACCCAGTACTTC,CASSEGTIETQYF
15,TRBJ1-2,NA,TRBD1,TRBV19,TGTGCCAGTAGTATGGGACAGGGGGCCCACTATGGCTACACCTTC,CASSMGQGAHYGYTF
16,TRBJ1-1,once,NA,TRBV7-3,TGTGCCAGCAGCTTAATGAGACATCTCGCGAACACTGAAGCTTTCTTT,CASSLMRHLANTEAFF
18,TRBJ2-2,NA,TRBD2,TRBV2,TGTGCCAGCAGTAGGACTAGCGGGGTGGGTTATGGGGCCGGGGAGCTGTTTTTT,CASSRTSGVGYGAGELFF
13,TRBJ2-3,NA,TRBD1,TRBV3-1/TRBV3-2,TGTGCCAGCAGCCATTCTGGACAGGGTAAGCAGTATTTT,CASSHSGQGKQYF
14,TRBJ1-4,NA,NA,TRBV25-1,TGTGCCAGCAGTGAACAAGGGGCTAATGAAAAACTGTTTTTT,CASSEQGANEKLFF
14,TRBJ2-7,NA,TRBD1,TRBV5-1,TGCGCCAGCAGCGTACAGGGGGCTTCGGGCGAGCAGTACTTC,CASSVQGASGEQYF